A selection of T cell receptor beta chains follows, all from one sample in a study of vaccination effects on CD4 cells after COVID-19. Their antigens are not known. Only in-frame clones appear in the TCRdb table, and some are missing; sequencing was by immunoSEQ multiplex PCR. The table shows more than 40,000 clones, with approximately 80% occurring only once. This sample comprised CD4+ T cells from PBMCs cultured with HCoV-NL63 spike peptides, obtained before COVID-19 vaccination. These receptors originate from a human donor who received a COVID-19 vaccine. Both conserved end residues are part of each CDR3. Fields, in order: clone size, J gene, V gene, D gene, CDR3 DNA, CDR3 protein. The D gene is left open where the match is weak. Clone size is given for some rows only: seen once, a few or many times, or a class if the clone is expanded.

clone size: NA; J gene: TRBJ1-3; V gene: TRBV14; D gene: NA; CDR3 DNA: TGTGCCAGCAGCCAACGGTGGACAGCTAATGTTTACTCTGGAAACACCATATATTTT; CDR3 protein: CASSQRWTANVYSGNTIYF
clone size: NA; J gene: TRBJ2-5; V gene: TRBV5-6; D gene: NA; CDR3 DNA: TGTGCCAGCAGCTCGGTGTTGATGGGAGAGACCCAGTACTTC; CDR3 protein: CASSSVLMGETQYF
clone size: NA; J gene: TRBJ1-3; V gene: TRBV6-5; D gene: NA; CDR3 DNA: TGTGCCAGCACCACCTCTATTCCTGGAAACACCATATATTTT; CDR3 protein: CASTTSIPGNTIYF
clone size: few; J gene: TRBJ2-1; V gene: TRBV27; D gene: NA; CDR3 DNA: TGTGCCAGCAGTTTACGGACAGTCAATGAGCAGTTCTTC; CDR3 protein: CASSLRTVNEQFF
clone size: NA; J gene: TRBJ2-3; V gene: TRBV6-5; D gene: NA; CDR3 DNA: TGTGCCAGCAGGATAGTGGGGGGAGAGGATACGCAGTATTTT; CDR3 protein: CASRIVGGEDTQYF
clone size: NA; J gene: TRBJ1-3; V gene: TRBV30; D gene: NA; CDR3 DNA: TGTGCCTGGCTAGCTCCCGACTCTGGAAACACCATATATTTT; CDR3 protein: CAWLAPDSGNTIYF
clone size: NA; J gene: TRBJ1-3; V gene: TRBV3-1/TRBV3-2; D gene: NA; CDR3 DNA: TGTGCCAGCAGACAAGGACAGAGCTCTGGAAACACCATATATTTT; CDR3 protein: CASRQGQSSGNTIYF
clone size: NA; J gene: TRBJ2-5; V gene: TRBV24-1; D gene: NA; CDR3 DNA: TGTGCCACCAGTGATTTTACAGTCGGACAAGAGACCCAGTACTTC; CDR3 protein: CATSDFTVGQETQYF
clone size: NA; J gene: TRBJ2-3; V gene: TRBV5-1; D gene: NA; CDR3 DNA: TGCGCCAGCAGCTTTGGGCCCGGCACAGATACGCAGTATTTT; CDR3 protein: CASSFGPGTDTQYF
clone size: NA; J gene: TRBJ1-5; V gene: TRBV19; D gene: TRBD1; CDR3 DNA: TGTGCCAGTAGTATCGGGGACAGAAATCAGCCCCAGCATTTT; CDR3 protein: CASSIGDRNQPQHF
clone size: NA; J gene: TRBJ1-5; V gene: TRBV30; D gene: NA; CDR3 DNA: TGTGCCTGGAGCCTAGTCTCGGGAAATCAGCCCCAGCATTTT; CDR3 protein: CAWSLVSGNQPQHF
clone size: NA; J gene: TRBJ1-4; V gene: TRBV19; D gene: NA; CDR3 DNA: TGTGCCAGTAGTATACCCTCAAAGGTCTTCCCTGGCGAAAAACTGTTTTTT; CDR3 protein: CASSIPSKVFPGEKLFF
clone size: NA; J gene: TRBJ1-1; V gene: TRBV5-8; D gene: NA; CDR3 DNA: TGTGCCAGCAGCCAGGGGCGGGGGCCTGGCACTGAAGCTTTCTTT; CDR3 protein: CASSQGRGPGTEAFF
clone size: NA; J gene: TRBJ1-2; V gene: TRBV5-1; D gene: TRBD1; CDR3 DNA: TGCGCCAGCAGCTTGGGGGCAGGGGGCTCCCTCTATGGCTACACCTTC; CDR3 protein: CASSLGAGGSLYGYTF
clone size: once; J gene: TRBJ1-5; V gene: TRBV18; D gene: TRBD1; CDR3 DNA: TGTGCCAGCTCACCAAGCGCGGGACAGCATCAGCCCCAGCATTTT; CDR3 protein: CASSPSAGQHQPQHF
clone size: NA; J gene: TRBJ2-3; V gene: TRBV5-1; D gene: NA; CDR3 DNA: TGCGCCAGCAGTATCGTAGGAGGGGTCGCAGATACGCAGTATTTT; CDR3 protein: CASSIVGGVADTQYF
clone size: NA; J gene: TRBJ1-5; V gene: TRBV12-5; D gene: NA; CDR3 DNA: TGTGCTAGTGGTTTGTCCCCTCCCGGGGGAGGTAGCAATCAGCCCCAGCATTTT; CDR3 protein: CASGLSPPGGGSNQPQHF
clone size: NA; J gene: TRBJ2-1; V gene: TRBV5-8; D gene: NA; CDR3 DNA: TGTGCCAGCAGTCAACAGGCCCTTTCCAATGAGCAGTTCTTC; CDR3 protein: CASSQQALSNEQFF
clone size: NA; J gene: TRBJ1-1; V gene: TRBV11-2; D gene: TRBD1; CDR3 DNA: TGTGCCAGCAGCCCACGGACAGGACTGACTGAAGCTTTCTTT; CDR3 protein: CASSPRTGLTEAFF
clone size: NA; J gene: TRBJ2-3; V gene: TRBV5-1; D gene: TRBD2; CDR3 DNA: TGCGCCAGCAGCCCGGGCGGGGGGGCCCTAGATACGCAGTATTTT; CDR3 protein: CASSPGGGALDTQYF
clone size: few; J gene: TRBJ2-2; V gene: TRBV11-1; D gene: NA; CDR3 DNA: TGTGCCAGCAGCTTAAACACCGGGGAGCTGTTTTTT; CDR3 protein: CASSLNTGELFF
clone size: NA; J gene: TRBJ1-5; V gene: TRBV2; D gene: NA; CDR3 DNA: TGTGCCAGCACTGCAGGACTAAATCAGCCCCAGCATTTT; CDR3 protein: CASTAGLNQPQHF
clone size: once; J gene: TRBJ2-3; V gene: TRBV7-8; D gene: TRBD2; CDR3 DNA: TGTGCCAGCAGCCCGCGACTAGCGGGGAGCACAGATACGCAGTATTTT; CDR3 protein: CASSPRLAGSTDTQYF
clone size: NA; J gene: TRBJ2-2; V gene: TRBV6-4; D gene: TRBD1; CDR3 DNA: TGTGCCAGCAGTGCCGGGACAGGGACCGGGGAGCTGTTTTTT; CDR3 protein: CASSAGTGTGELFF
clone size: NA; J gene: TRBJ2-5; V gene: TRBV10-3; D gene: NA; CDR3 DNA: TGTGCCATCAGCCGTAGGGAGCAAGAGACCCAGTACTTC; CDR3 protein: CAISRREQETQYF
clone size: NA; J gene: TRBJ2-4; V gene: TRBV7-9; D gene: NA; CDR3 DNA: TGTGCCAGCAGTGGTAACATTCAGTACTTC; CDR3 protein: CASSGNIQYF
clone size: NA; J gene: TRBJ1-1; V gene: TRBV18; D gene: NA; CDR3 DNA: TGTGCCAGCTCACCATATATGCAGGGCGACACTGAAGCTTTCTTT; CDR3 protein: CASSPYMQGDTEAFF
clone size: NA; J gene: TRBJ2-6; V gene: TRBV12-5; D gene: NA; CDR3 DNA: TGTGCTAGTGGTTTGTTGGCCCTATCCCCTGGGGCCAACGTCCTGACTTTC; CDR3 protein: CASGLLALSPGANVLTF
clone size: NA; J gene: TRBJ2-1; V gene: TRBV6-5; D gene: TRBD1; CDR3 DNA: TGTGCCAGCAGTAGGGACAGGGGGCGGTACAATGAGCAGTTCTTC; CDR3 protein: CASSRDRGRYNEQFF